The rows below give T cell receptor beta chains drawn from one sample of a study of T cells in localized non-small cell lung cancer. TCRdb's table, derived via immunoSEQ multiplex PCR, lists solely in-frame clones and lacks some. The sample contains approximately 70,000 clones, around 81% of which appear only once. Source: PBMCs, taken before any cancer treatment. All receptors derive from a man between 40 and 70 years old with stage II lung adenocarcinoma. The CDR3 runs from the conserved cysteine through the conserved F or W. D genes are given only for firm matches. Size is omitted from some rows. Given values are once, few, many or a class for expanded clones.

TRBJ1-1,NA,NA,TRBV18,CASSAREGTTEAFF,TGTGCCAGCTCCGCCCGGGAGGGGACCACTGAAGCTTTCTTT
TRBJ2-1,NA,NA,TRBV7-2,CASSLLGISYNEQFF,TGTGCCAGCAGCTTACTAGGAATTTCCTACAATGAGCAGTTCTTC
TRBJ1-2,once,NA,TRBV10-3,CAISVSENYGYTF,TGTGCCATCAGTGTCTCTGAGAACTATGGCTACACCTTC
TRBJ1-2,medium-sized,NA,TRBV6-5,CASSYGPLGGYTF,TGTGCCAGCAGTTACGGTCCATTAGGGGGCTACACCTTC
TRBJ2-1,once,TRBD2,TRBV5-4,CASSLTRLAGGNEQFF,TGTGCCAGCAGCCTAACCCGGCTAGCGGGTGGCAATGAGCAGTTCTTC
TRBJ2-2,once,NA,TRBV25-1,CASSELRGPSTGELFF,TGTGCCAGCAGTGAATTAAGGGGTCCGAGCACCGGGGAGCTGTTTTTT
TRBJ1-5,NA,NA,TRBV4-1,CASSQDRAYNQPQHF,TGCGCCAGCAGCCAAGACAGAGCCTACAATCAGCCCCAGCATTTT
TRBJ1-1,NA,TRBD1,TRBV28,CASSFPGTGFTEAFF,TGTGCCAGCAGTTTTCCTGGGACAGGCTTCACTGAAGCTTTCTTT
TRBJ2-1,NA,NA,TRBV30,CAWSVRFAVSGGDRSYNEQFF,TGTGCCTGGAGTGTAAGGTTTGCGGTTAGCGGAGGGGATAGGTCCTACAATGAGCAGTTCTTC
TRBJ1-1,NA,NA,TRBV18,CASTGGGTEAFF,TGTGCCAGTACAGGAGGCGGGACTGAAGCTTTCTTT
TRBJ2-7,NA,NA,TRBV18,CASSPQEGTYEQYF,TGTGCCAGCTCACCACAGGAGGGAACCTACGAGCAGTACTTC
TRBJ1-5,NA,NA,TRBV28,CASSPGTTYSNQPQHF,TGTGCCAGCAGCCCGGGGACGACTTATAGCAATCAGCCCCAGCATTTT
TRBJ2-7,NA,NA,TRBV5-6,CASSLPGDDFEQYF,TGTGCCAGCAGCTTACCCGGAGACGACTTCGAGCAGTACTTC
TRBJ1-2,NA,NA,TRBV6-1,CASSGWGLNDPNYGYTF,TGTGCCAGCAGTGGGTGGGGCCTTAATGACCCTAACTATGGCTACACCTTC
TRBJ1-4,NA,NA,TRBV18,CASSPGEKLFF,TGTGCCAGCTCACCGGGGGAAAAACTGTTTTTT
TRBJ1-1,once,NA,TRBV25-1,CASSVDGPMNTEAFF,TGTGCCAGCAGTGTTGACGGGCCGATGAACACTGAAGCTTTCTTT
TRBJ2-2,NA,TRBD2,TRBV5-1,CASTLTSGRTGELFF,TGCGCCAGCACCTTAACTAGCGGGAGGACCGGGGAGCTGTTTTTT
TRBJ1-2,NA,NA,TRBV7-2,CASSRRTRASNYGYTF,TGTGCCAGCAGCCGCCGGACAAGGGCTTCTAACTATGGCTACACCTTC
TRBJ2-2,NA,NA,TRBV4-1,CASSQEGAPGTGELFF,TGCGCCAGCAGCCAAGAGGGGGCCCCGGGGACCGGGGAGCTGTTTTTT
TRBJ2-7,NA,NA,TRBV7-9,CASSYRDRVYEQYF,TGTGCCAGCAGCTACCGGGACCGCGTCTACGAGCAGTACTTC
TRBJ1-1,NA,TRBD1,TRBV13,CASSLDGTGQTEAFF,TGTGCCAGCAGCTTAGACGGGACAGGCCAAACTGAAGCTTTCTTT
TRBJ1-4,NA,NA,TRBV6-4,CASSPTSGDPRKLFF,TGTGCCAGCAGTCCCACGTCGGGGGATCCTCGAAAACTGTTTTTT
TRBJ1-4,NA,TRBD1,TRBV28,CASSFGTGAGKLFF,TGTGCCAGCAGTTTCGGGACAGGGGCTGGAAAACTGTTTTTT
TRBJ2-2,NA,TRBD1,TRBV5-4,CASSRDSNTGELFF,TGTGCCAGCAGCCGGGACAGTAACACCGGGGAGCTGTTTTTT
TRBJ1-3,NA,NA,TRBV6-1,CASSEALSGAAGNTIYF,TGTGCCAGCAGTGAAGCCCTATCGGGGGCGGCTGGAAACACCATATATTTT
TRBJ2-7,once,NA,TRBV6-9,CASRTTGYWGYEQYF,TGTGCCAGCAGGACTACCGGTTACTGGGGATACGAGCAGTACTTC
TRBJ1-2,NA,TRBD1,TRBV4-2,CASSRTGGYGYTF,TGTGCCAGCAGCCGGACAGGGGGCTATGGCTACACCTTC
TRBJ2-7,once,NA,TRBV25-1,CASSDGWGVSYEQYF,TGTGCCAGCAGTGATGGCTGGGGGGTATCCTACGAGCAGTACTTC
TRBJ1-5,NA,TRBD1,TRBV30,CAWDRGHSNQPQHF,TGTGCCTGGGACAGGGGCCATAGCAATCAGCCCCAGCATTTT
TRBJ2-1,NA,TRBD2,TRBV13,CASSGTSGNNEQFF,TGTGCCAGCAGCGGGACTAGCGGTAACAATGAGCAGTTCTTC
TRBJ1-3,NA,NA,TRBV7-5,CVRSLRAMATGNTIYF,TGTGTCAGAAGCTTAAGGGCCATGGCAACTGGAAACACCATATATTTT
TRBJ2-7,once,NA,TRBV4-1,CASSQEEQGRYEQYF,TGCGCCAGCAGCCAAGAGGAACAGGGTCGATACGAGCAGTACTTC
TRBJ1-1,NA,TRBD1,TRBV5-8,CASSLFRGFAEAFF,TGTGCCAGCAGCTTGTTCAGGGGGTTCGCTGAAGCTTTCTTT
TRBJ2-4,NA,NA,TRBV9,CASSSGTRGDIQYF,TGTGCCAGCAGCTCCGGGACAAGAGGCGACATTCAGTACTTC
TRBJ1-1,NA,NA,TRBV5-6,CASSLLGASGDEAFF,TGTGCCAGCAGCTTGTTAGGAGCGAGCGGGGATGAAGCTTTCTTT
TRBJ1-2,once,TRBD1,TRBV19,CASSIRTGEESNYGYTF,TGTGCCAGTAGTATCAGGACAGGGGAAGAATCTAACTATGGCTACACCTTC
TRBJ2-1,NA,TRBD1,TRBV7-2,CASSLEPDRGQGEQFF,TGTGCCAGCAGCTTAGAACCTGACAGGGGGCAAGGTGAGCAGTTCTTC
TRBJ2-7,NA,TRBD1,TRBV11-3,CASTNGTGVYEQYF,TGTGCCAGCACGAATGGGACAGGGGTGTACGAGCAGTACTTC
TRBJ1-2,NA,NA,TRBV6-5,CASSYNRGGYGDGYTF,TGTGCCAGCAGTTACAACCGAGGGGGGTACGGGGACGGCTACACCTTC
TRBJ1-5,NA,NA,TRBV19,CASSIANQPQHF,TGTGCCAGTAGTATAGCCAATCAGCCCCAGCATTTT
TRBJ2-1,NA,NA,TRBV7-6,CASSLTEEDYNEQFF,TGTGCCAGCAGCCTCACAGAGGAGGATTACAATGAGCAGTTCTTC
TRBJ1-2,NA,NA,TRBV6-5,CASRDSGYGYTF,TGTGCCAGCAGGGACAGCGGCTATGGCTACACCTTC
TRBJ1-1,NA,TRBD1,TRBV7-2,CASSLQGARTEAFF,TGTGCCAGCAGCCTACAGGGGGCGAGGACTGAAGCTTTCTTT